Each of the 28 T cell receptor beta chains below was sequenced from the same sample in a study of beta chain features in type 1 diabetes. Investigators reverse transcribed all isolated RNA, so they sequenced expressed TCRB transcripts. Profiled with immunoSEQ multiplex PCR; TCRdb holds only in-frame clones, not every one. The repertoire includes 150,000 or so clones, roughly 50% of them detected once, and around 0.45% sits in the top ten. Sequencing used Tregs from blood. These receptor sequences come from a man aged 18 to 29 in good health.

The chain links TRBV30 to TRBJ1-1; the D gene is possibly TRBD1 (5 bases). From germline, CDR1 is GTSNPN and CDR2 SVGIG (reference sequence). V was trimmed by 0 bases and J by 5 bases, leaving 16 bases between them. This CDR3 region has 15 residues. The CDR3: CAWSVRGVPKTEAFF. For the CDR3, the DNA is TGTGCCTGGAGTGTACGGGGGGTTCCCAAAACTGAAGCTTTCTTT.

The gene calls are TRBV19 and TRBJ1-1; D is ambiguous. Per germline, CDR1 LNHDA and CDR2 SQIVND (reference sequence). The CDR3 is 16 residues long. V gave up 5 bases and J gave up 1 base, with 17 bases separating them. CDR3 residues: CASSFTGLGGNTEAFF. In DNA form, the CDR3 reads TGTGCCAGTAGTTTCACGGGCCTCGGAGGGAACACTGAAGCTTTCTTT.

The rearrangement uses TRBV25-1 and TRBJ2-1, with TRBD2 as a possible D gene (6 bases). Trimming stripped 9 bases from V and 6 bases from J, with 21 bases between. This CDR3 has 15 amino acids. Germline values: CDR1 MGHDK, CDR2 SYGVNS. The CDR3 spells CASSTMGTSVNEQFF. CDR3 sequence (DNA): TGTGCCAGTAGTACGATGGGGACTTCGGTCAATGAGCAGTTCTTC.

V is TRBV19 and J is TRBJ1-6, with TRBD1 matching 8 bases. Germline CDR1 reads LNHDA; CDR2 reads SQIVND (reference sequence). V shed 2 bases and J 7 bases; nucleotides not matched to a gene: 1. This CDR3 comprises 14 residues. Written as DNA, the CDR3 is TGTGCCAGTAGTATAACAGGGGGGAATTCACCCCTCCACTTT. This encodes CASSITGGNSPLHF.

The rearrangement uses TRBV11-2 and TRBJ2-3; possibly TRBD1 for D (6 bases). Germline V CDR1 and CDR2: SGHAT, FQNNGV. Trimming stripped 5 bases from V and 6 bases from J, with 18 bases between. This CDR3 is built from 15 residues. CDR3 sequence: CASSQNSQGWDTQYF. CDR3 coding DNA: TGTGCCAGCAGCCAAAATAGTCAGGGGTGGGATACGCAGTATTTT.

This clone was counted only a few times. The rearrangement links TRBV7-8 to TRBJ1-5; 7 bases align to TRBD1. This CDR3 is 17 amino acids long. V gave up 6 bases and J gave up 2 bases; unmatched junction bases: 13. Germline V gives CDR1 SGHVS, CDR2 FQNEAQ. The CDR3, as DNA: TGTGCCAGCAGGCTTCAGGGGGGCGGGCTCGGCAATCAGCCCCAGCATTTT. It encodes CASRLQGGGLGNQPQHF.

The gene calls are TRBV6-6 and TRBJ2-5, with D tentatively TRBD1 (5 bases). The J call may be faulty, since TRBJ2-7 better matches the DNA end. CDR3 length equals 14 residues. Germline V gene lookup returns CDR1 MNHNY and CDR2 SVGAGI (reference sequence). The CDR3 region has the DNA TGTGCCAGCAGTTACGGACACTTCTCCTACGAGCAGTACTTC. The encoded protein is CASSYGHFSYEQYF.

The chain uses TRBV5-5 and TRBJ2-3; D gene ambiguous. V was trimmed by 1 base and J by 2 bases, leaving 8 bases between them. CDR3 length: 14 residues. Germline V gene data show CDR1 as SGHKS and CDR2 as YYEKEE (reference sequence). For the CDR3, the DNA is TGTGCCAGCAGCTTGAACTTCCCCACAGATACGCAGTATTTT. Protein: CASSLNFPTDTQYF.

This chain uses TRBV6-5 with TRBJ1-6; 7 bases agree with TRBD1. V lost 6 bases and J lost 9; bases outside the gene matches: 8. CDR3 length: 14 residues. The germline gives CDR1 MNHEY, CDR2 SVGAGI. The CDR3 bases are TGTGCCAGCAGACTACAGGGGACCTCTTCACCCCTCCACTTT. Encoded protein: CASRLQGTSSPLHF.

CDR3 sequence reads: CASSQRGDQETQYF. Here the CDR3 DNA reads TGTGCCAGCAGCCAGAGAGGTGATCAAGAGACCCAGTACTTC. V gene TRBV4-2 combines with J gene TRBJ2-5, with D unresolved. V was pared by 3 bases and J by 2 bases, with 10 bases between. Germline CDR1 and CDR2: LGHNA and YNFKEQ. The CDR3 is 14 residues long.

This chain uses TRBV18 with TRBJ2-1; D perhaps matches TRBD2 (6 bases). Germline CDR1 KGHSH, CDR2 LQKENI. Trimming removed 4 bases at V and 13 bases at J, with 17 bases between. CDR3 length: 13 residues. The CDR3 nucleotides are TGTGCCAGCTCACGAACGACGGAGGGGTCTCAGTTCTTC. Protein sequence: CASSRTTEGSQFF.

This chain's CDR3 is CSAGTGYEQYF. The CDR3, as DNA: TGCAGTGCCGGGACAGGCTACGAGCAGTACTTC. V usage is TRBV20-1 and J usage is TRBJ2-7, with TRBD1 matching over 8 bases. V shed 6 bases, J shed 3 bases, and the junction held 1 base outside the gene matches. This CDR3 region has 11 residues. Germline V gene lookup returns CDR1 DFQATT and CDR2 SNEGSKA (reference sequence).

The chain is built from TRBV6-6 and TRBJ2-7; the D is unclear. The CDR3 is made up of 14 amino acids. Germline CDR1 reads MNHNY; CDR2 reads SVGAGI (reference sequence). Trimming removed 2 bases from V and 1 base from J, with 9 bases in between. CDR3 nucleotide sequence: TGTGCCAGCAGTTACCGTATTGTTTCCTACGAGCAGTACTTC. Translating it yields CASSYRIVSYEQYF.

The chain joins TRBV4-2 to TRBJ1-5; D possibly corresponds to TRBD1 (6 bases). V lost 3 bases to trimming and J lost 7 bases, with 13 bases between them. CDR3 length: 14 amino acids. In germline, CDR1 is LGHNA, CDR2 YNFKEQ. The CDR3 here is CASSHNRVGQPQHF. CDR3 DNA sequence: TGTGCCAGCAGCCATAACAGGGTGGGCCAGCCCCAGCATTTT.

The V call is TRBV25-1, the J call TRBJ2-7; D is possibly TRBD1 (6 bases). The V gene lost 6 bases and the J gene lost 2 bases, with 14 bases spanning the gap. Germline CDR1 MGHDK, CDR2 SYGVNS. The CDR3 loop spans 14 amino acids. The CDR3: CASSLFQGPYEQYF. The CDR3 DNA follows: TGTGCCAGCAGCTTATTTCAGGGGCCCTACGAGCAGTACTTC.

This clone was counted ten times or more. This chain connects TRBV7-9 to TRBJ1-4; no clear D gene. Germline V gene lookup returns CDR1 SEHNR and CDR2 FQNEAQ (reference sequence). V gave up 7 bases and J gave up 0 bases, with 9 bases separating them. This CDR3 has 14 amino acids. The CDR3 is CASNPSPTNEKLFF. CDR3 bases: TGTGCCAGCAACCCCAGTCCAACTAATGAAAAACTGTTTTTT. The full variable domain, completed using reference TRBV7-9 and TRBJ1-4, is DTGVSQNPRHKITKRGQNVTFRCDPISEHNRLYWYRQTLGQGPEFLTYFQNEAQLEKSRLLSDRFSAERPKGSFSTLEIQRTEQGDSAMYLCASNPSPTNEKLFFGSGTQLSVL.

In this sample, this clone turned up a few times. CDR3 amino acids: CASSPLPRTANTGELFF. The DNA for the CDR3 is TGTGCCAGCAGCCCCCTGCCGCGGACAGCGAACACCGGGGAGCTGTTTTTT. This chain connects TRBV5-4 to TRBJ2-2; the D gene is possibly TRBD1 (6 bases). The CDR3 extends over 17 amino acids. With 4 bases removed from V and 0 bases from J, the gap between germline ends came to 16 bases. Germline V gene data show CDR1 as SGHNT and CDR2 as YYREEE (reference sequence).

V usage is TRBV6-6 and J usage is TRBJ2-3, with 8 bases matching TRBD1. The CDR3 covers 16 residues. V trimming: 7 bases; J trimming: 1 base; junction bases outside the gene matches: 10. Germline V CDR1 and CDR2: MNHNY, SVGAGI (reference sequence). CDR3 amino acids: CASNITGTGCTDTQYF. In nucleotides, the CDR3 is TGTGCCAGCAATATAACCGGGACAGGATGCACAGATACGCAGTATTTT.

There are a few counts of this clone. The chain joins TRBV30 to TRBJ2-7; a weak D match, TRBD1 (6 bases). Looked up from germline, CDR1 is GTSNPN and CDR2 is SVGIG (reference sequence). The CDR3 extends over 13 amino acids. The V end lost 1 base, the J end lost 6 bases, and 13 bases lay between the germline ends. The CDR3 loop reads CAWSGGPGGEQYF. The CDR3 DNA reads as TGTGCCTGGAGTGGGGGGCCCGGCGGCGAGCAGTACTTC.

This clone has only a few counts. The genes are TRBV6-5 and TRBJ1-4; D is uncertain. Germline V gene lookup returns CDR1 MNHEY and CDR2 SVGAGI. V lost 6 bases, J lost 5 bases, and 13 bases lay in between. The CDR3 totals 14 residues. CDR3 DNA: TGTGCCAGCAGCGAGATTAAAGTAAATGAAAAACTGTTTTTT. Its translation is CASSEIKVNEKLFF.

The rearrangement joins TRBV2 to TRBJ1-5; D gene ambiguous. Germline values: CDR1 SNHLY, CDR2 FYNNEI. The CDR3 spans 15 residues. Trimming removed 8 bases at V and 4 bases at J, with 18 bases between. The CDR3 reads CASRLLTGPNQPQHF. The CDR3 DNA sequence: TGTGCCAGCCGACTATTGACGGGCCCTAATCAGCCCCAGCATTTT.

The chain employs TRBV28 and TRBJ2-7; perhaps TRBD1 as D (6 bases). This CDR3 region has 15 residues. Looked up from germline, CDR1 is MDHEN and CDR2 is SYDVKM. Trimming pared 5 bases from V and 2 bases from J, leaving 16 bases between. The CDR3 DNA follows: TGTGCCAGCAGTGAACAGGGACCGCTCCCCTACGAGCAGTACTTC. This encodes CASSEQGPLPYEQYF.

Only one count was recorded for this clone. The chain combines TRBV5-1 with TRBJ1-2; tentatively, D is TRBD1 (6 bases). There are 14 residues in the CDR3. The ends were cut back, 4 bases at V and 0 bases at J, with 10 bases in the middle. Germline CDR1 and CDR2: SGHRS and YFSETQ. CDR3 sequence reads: CASSRTDTNYGYTF. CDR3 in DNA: TGCGCCAGCAGCCGGACAGACACTAACTATGGCTACACCTTC.

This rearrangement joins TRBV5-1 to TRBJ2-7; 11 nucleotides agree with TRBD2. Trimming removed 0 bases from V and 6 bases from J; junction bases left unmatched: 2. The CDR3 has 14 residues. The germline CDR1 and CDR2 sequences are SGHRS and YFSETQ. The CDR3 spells CASSLGLAGGEQYF. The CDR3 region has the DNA TGCGCCAGCAGCTTGGGCCTAGCGGGAGGCGAGCAGTACTTC. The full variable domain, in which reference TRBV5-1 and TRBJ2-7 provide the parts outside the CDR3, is KAGVTQTPRYLIKTRGQQVTLSCSPISGHRSVSWYQQTPGQGLQFLFEYFSETQRNKGNFPGRFSGRQFSNSRSEMNVSTLELGDSALYLCASSLGLAGGEQYFGPGTRLTVT.

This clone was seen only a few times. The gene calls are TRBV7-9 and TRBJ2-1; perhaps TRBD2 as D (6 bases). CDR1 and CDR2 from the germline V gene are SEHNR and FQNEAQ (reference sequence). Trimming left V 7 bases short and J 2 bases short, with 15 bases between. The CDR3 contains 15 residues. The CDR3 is CASNKLAVTYNEQFF. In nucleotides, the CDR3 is TGTGCCAGCAATAAATTAGCGGTAACCTACAATGAGCAGTTCTTC.

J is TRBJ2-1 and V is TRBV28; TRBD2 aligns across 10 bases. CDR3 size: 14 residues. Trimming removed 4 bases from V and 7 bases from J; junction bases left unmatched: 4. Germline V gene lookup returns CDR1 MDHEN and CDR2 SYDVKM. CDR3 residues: CASSSSGRGNEQFF. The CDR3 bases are TGTGCCAGCAGTTCAAGCGGGAGGGGTAATGAGCAGTTCTTC.

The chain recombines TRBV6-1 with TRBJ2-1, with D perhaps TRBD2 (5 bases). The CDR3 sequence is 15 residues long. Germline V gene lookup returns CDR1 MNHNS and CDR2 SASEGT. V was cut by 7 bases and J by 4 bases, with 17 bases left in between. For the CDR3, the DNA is TGTGCCAGCAACAAAGCGGTACTGGTTTACAATGAGCAGTTCTTC. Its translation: CASNKAVLVYNEQFF.

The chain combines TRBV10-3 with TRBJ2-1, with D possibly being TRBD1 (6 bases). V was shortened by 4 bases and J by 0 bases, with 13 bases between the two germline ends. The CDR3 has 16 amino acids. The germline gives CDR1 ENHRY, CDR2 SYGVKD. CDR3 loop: CAISGYRVISYNEQFF. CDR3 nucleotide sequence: TGTGCCATCAGTGGATACAGGGTGATCTCCTACAATGAGCAGTTCTTC.